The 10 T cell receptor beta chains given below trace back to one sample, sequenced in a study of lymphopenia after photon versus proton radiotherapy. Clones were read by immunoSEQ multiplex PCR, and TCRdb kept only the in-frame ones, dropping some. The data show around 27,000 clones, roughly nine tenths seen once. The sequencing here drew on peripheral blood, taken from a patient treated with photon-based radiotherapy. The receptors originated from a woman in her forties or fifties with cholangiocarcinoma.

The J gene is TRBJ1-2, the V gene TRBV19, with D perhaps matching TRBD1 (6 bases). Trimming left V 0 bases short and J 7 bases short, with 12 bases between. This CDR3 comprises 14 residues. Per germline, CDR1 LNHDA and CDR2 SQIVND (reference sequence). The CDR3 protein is CASSIEGASGGYTF. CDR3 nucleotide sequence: TGTGCCAGTAGTATAGAGGGGGCGTCGGGTGGCTACACCTTC. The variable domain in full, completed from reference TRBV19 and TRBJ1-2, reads DGGITQSPKYLFRKEGQNVTLSCEQNLNHDAMYWYRQDPGQGLRLIYYSQIVNDFQKGDIAEGYSVSREKKESFPLTVTSAQKNPTAFYLCASSIEGASGGYTFGSGTRLTVV.

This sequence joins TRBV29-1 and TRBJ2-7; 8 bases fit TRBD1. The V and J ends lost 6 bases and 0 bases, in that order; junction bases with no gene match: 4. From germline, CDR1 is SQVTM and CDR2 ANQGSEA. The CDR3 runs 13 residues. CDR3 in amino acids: CSVQGVGSYEQYF. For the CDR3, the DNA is TGCAGCGTACAGGGGGTAGGCTCCTACGAGCAGTACTTC.

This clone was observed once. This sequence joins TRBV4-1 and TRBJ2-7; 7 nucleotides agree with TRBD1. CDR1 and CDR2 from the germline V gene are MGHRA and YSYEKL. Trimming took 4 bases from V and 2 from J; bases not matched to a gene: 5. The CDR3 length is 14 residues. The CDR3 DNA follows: TGCGCCAGCAGCCCCCGGGACAGACCCTACGAGCAGTACTTC. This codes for CASSPRDRPYEQYF.

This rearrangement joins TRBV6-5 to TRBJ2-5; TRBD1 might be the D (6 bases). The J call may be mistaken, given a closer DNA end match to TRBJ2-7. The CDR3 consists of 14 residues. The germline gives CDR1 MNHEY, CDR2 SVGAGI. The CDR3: CASSSSTGRYEQYF. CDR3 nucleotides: TGTGCCAGCAGTTCTAGTACAGGGCGCTACGAGCAGTACTTC.

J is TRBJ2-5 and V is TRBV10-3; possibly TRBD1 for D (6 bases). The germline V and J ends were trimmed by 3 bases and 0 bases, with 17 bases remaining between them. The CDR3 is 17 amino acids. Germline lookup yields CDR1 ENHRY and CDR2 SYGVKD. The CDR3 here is CAISDQGTQQYQETQYF. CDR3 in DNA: TGTGCCATCAGTGATCAGGGGACGCAACAGTACCAAGAGACCCAGTACTTC.

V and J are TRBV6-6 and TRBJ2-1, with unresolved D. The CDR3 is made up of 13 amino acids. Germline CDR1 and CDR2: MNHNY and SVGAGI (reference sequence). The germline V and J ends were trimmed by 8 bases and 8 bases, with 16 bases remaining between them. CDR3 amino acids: CASGDGPKDEQFF. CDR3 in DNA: TGTGCCAGCGGGGATGGCCCTAAAGATGAGCAGTTCTTC.

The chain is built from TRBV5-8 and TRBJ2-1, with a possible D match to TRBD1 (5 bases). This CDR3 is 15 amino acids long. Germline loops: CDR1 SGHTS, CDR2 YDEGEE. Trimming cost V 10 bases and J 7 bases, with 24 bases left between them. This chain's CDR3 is CAGHLQGEVKNEQFF. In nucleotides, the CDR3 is TGTGCCGGACATCTGCAGGGCGAGGTAAAGAATGAGCAGTTCTTC.

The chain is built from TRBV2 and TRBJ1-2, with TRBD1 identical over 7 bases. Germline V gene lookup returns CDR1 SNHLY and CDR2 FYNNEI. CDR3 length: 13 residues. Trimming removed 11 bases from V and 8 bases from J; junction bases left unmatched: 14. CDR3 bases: TGTGCCTCCGAGGGCCCAGGGGGAGGAGGCTACACCTTC. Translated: CASEGPGGGGYTF.

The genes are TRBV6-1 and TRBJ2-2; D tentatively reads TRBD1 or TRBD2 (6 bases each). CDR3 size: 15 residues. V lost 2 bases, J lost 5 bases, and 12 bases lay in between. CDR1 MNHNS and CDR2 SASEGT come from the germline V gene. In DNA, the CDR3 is TGTGCCAGCAGTGAAAATTTAGGGGGGACCGGGGAGCTGTTTTTT. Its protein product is CASSENLGGTGELFF.

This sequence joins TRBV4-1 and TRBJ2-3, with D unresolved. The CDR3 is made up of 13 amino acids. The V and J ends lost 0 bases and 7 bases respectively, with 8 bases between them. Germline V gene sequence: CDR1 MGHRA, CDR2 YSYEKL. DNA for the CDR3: TGCGCCAGCAGCCAAGAAATAAACTATACGCAGTATTTT. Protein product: CASSQEINYTQYF.